These 8 T cell receptor beta chains share one sample of origin, sequenced in a study of blood T cells in healthy people across ages. It was with a sample-barcoded 5' primer and a J-beta primer mix that a second PCR of roughly 7 to 12 cycles was run. In TCRdb, the 5' RACE reads were re-called with MiXCR into one record per CDR3 protein. The data show hundreds of thousands of distinct CDR3 sequences, with approximately 21% seen just once and approximately 3.6% held by the top ten. What was sequenced was blood. The receptors shown here come from a man between 65 and 85 years old in good health.

This clonotype has just a few counts. The chain recombines TRBV5-1 with TRBJ2-3; D may be TRBD2 (6 bases). Germline CDR1 is SGHRS and CDR2 is YFSETQ. V was cut by 1 base and J by 4 bases, with 10 bases left in between. The CDR3 has 14 residues. The CDR3: CASSLREHSDTQYF. Here the CDR3 DNA reads TGCGCCAGCAGCTTGCGGGAGCATTCAGATACGCAGTATTTT. The whole variable domain, remainder taken from reference TRBV5-1 and TRBJ2-3, is KAGVTQTPRYLIKTRGQQVTLSCSPISGHRSVSWYQQTPGQGLQFLFEYFSETQRNKGNFPGRFSGRQFSNSRSEMNVSTLELGDSALYLCASSLREHSDTQYFGPGTRLTVL.

V is TRBV5-1 and J is TRBJ2-1; no clear D. Gene TRBJ2-7 matches the end of the DNA better, so the J call may be wrong. Germline V lookup: CDR1 SGHRS, CDR2 YFSETQ. This CDR3 comprises 13 residues. In DNA, the CDR3 is TGCGCCAGCAGCTTGGAGGACGGTTACGAGCAGTACTTC. It yields the protein CASSLEDGYEQYF.

Concerning this clonotype: One end of the junction fails to match germline, which may point to a read error. The V call is TRBV10-3, the J call TRBJ1-4, with 8 positions matching TRBD1. The CDR3 covers 13 residues. Per the germline V gene, CDR1 is ENHRY and CDR2 is SYGVKD. CDR3 loop: CATTGAGNEKLLF. In DNA form, the CDR3 reads TGTGCCACGACAGGGGCCGGTAATGAAAAACTGCTTTTT.

This clonotype occurred a few times. The rearrangement joins TRBV7-9 to TRBJ2-7, with D perhaps TRBD1 (5 bases). CDR1 SEHNR and CDR2 FQNEAQ come from the germline V gene (reference sequence). This CDR3 has 13 amino acids. V lost 5 bases and J lost 2, with 10 bases in between. CDR3 DNA sequence: TGTGCCAGCAGCCACAGGAGTACCTACGAGCAGTACTTC. Its translation: CASSHRSTYEQYF. The full variable domain, rest sourced from reference TRBV7-9 and TRBJ2-7, is DTGVSQNPRHKITKRGQNVTFRCDPISEHNRLYWYRQTLGQGPEFLTYFQNEAQLEKSRLLSDRFSAERPKGSFSTLEIQRTEQGDSAMYLCASSHRSTYEQYFGPGTRLTVT.

In its sample, this clonotype was seen a few times. The chain links TRBV5-1 to TRBJ2-3; TRBD2 is a possible D gene (5 bases). Trimming stripped 3 bases from V and 2 bases from J, with 13 bases between. CDR1 and CDR2 from the germline V gene are SGHRS and YFSETQ. The CDR3 is 15 residues long. The CDR3 DNA follows: TGCGCCAGCAGCTCCACCGGGATAGACACAGATACGCAGTATTTT. Translated: CASSSTGIDTDTQYF.

This rearrangement joins TRBV7-3 to TRBJ2-7; 7 positions match TRBD2. This CDR3 spans 15 amino acids. V gave up 2 bases and J gave up 4 bases; unmatched junction bases: 8. The germline V gene encodes CDR1 SGHTA and CDR2 FQGTGA. CDR3 amino acids: CASSLLGGSAYEQYF. CDR3 bases: TGTGCCAGCAGCTTATTGGGCGGGAGCGCTTACGAGCAGTACTTC.

The chain carries TRBV28 and TRBJ2-1; D is perhaps TRBD1 (6 bases). V lost 4 bases to trimming and J lost 5 bases, with 15 bases between them. The CDR3 runs to 15 residues. Germline lookup yields CDR1 MDHEN and CDR2 SYDVKM. The CDR3 loop reads CASSSPGQGHNEQFF. The CDR3 bases are TGTGCCAGCAGTTCCCCGGGACAAGGTCACAATGAGCAGTTCTTC.

The chain recombines TRBV20-1 with TRBJ1-2, with D perhaps TRBD1 (5 bases). CDR1 is DFQATT, CDR2 SNEGSKA, per germline (reference sequence). V was pared by 1 base and J by 6 bases, with 12 bases between. The CDR3 spans 13 residues. CDR3 residues: CSARVRGFDGYTF. The CDR3 nucleotides read TGCAGTGCTAGAGTCCGGGGGTTCGATGGCTACACCTTC.